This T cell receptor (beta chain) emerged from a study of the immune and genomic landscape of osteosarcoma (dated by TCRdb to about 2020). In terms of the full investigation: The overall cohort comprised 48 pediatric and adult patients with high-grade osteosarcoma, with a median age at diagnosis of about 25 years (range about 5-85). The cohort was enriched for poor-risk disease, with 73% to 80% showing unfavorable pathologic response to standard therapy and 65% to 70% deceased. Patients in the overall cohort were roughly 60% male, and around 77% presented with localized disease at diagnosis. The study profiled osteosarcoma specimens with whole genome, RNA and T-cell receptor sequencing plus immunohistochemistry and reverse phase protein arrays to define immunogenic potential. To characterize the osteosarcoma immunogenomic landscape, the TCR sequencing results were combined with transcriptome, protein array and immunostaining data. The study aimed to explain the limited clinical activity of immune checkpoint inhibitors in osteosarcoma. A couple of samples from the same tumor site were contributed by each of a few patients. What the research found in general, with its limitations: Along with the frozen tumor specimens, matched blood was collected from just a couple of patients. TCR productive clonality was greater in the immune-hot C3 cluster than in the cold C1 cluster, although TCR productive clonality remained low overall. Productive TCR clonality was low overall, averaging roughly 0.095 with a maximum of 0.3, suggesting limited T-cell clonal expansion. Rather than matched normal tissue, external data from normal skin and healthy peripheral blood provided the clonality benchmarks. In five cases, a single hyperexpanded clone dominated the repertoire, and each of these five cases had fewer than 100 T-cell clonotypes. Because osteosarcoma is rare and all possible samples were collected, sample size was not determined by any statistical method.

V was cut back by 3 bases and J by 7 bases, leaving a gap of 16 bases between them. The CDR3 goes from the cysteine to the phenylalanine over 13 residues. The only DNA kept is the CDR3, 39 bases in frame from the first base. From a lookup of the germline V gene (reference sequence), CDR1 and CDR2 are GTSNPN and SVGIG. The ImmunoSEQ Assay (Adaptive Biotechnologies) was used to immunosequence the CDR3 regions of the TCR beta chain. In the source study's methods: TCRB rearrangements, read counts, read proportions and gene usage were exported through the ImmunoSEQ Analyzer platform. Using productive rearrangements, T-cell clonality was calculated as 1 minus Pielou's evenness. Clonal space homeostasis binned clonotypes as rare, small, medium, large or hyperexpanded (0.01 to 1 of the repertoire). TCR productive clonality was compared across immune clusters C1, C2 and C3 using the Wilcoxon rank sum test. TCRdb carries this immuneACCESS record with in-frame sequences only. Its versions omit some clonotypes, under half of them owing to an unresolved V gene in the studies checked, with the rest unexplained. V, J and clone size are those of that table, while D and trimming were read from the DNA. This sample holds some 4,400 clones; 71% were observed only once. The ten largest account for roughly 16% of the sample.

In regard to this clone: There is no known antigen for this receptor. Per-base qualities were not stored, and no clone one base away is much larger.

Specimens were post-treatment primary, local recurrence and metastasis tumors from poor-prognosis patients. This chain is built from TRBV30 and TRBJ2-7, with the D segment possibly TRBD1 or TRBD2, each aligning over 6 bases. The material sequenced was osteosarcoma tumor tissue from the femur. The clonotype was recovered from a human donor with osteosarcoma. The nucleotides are TGTGCCTGGAGCCTCGGGGGCCCGGAGGAGCAGTACTTC. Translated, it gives CAWSLGGPEEQYF.